This TCR beta chain was documented in a study of blood T cells in healthy people across ages. Primed by a sample-barcoded 5' primer and a J-beta primer mix, a second PCR proceeded for about 6 to 11 cycles. TCRdb ran MiXCR on the 5' RACE reads and lists one entry per CDR3 protein. The sample lists about 800,000 distinct CDR3 sequences; 25% were seen once. This clonotype was seen only a few times. The same data also contributed to another study, on T cells of mothers and their children. From that study: The effect of thymic selection on TCR recombination output is similar between related and unrelated pairs. Related mother-child pairs shared slightly more overlap than unrelated pairs, but the difference was non-significant.

Specimen: blood. The clonotype originates from a boy younger than 18 in good health.

The CDR3 DNA reads as TGCAGTGCTAGAGAAAAACGGCCGGGACAAGACCAAGAGACCCAGTACTTC. It specifies CSAREKRPGQDQETQYF. The chain uses TRBV20-1 and TRBJ2-5; TRBD1 might be the D (6 bases). This CDR3 region has 17 residues. Germline V gene data show CDR1 as DFQATT and CDR2 as SNEGSKA (reference sequence). Trimming pared 0 bases from V and 0 bases from J, leaving 17 bases between.